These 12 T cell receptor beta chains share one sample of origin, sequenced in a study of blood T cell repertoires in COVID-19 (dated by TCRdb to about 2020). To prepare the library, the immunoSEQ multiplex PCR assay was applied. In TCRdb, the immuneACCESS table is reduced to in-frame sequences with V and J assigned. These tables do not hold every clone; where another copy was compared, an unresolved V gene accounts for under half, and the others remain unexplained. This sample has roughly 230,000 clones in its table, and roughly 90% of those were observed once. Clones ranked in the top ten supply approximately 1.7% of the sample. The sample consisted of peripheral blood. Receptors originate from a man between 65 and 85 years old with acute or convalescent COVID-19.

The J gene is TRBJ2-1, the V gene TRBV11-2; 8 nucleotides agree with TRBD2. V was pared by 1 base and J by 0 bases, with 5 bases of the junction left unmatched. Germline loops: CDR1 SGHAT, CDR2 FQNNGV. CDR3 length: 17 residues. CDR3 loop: CASSLGGSGNSYNEQFF. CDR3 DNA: TGTGCCAGCAGCTTAGGAGGTAGCGGGAACTCCTACAATGAGCAGTTCTTC.

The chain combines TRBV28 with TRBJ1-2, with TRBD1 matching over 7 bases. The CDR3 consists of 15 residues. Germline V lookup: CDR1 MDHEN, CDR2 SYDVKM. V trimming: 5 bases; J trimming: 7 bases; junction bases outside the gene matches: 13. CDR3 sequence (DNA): TGTGCCAGCAGTCCGGGACAGTCACAAGGGACTGGCTACACCTTC. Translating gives CASSPGQSQGTGYTF.

CDR3 in amino acids: CSVAWGTGYLYEQYF. The CDR3 DNA sequence: TGCAGCGTCGCCTGGGGGACAGGGTATCTCTACGAGCAGTACTTC. V and J are TRBV29-1 and TRBJ2-7, with 9 bases fitting TRBD1. V lost 6 bases and J lost 3; bases outside the gene matches: 12. The length of the CDR3 is 15 residues. Germline V gives CDR1 SQVTM, CDR2 ANQGSEA.

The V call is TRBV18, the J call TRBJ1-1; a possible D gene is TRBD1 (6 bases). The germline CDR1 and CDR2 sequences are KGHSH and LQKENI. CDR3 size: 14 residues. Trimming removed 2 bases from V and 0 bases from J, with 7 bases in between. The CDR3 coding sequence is TGTGCCAGCTCACCAAGGACAGTGAACACTGAAGCTTTCTTT. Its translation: CASSPRTVNTEAFF.

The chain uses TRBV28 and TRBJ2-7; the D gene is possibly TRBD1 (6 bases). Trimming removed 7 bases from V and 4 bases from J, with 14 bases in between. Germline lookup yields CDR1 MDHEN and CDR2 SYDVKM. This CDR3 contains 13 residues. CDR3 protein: CASMPGHLYEQYF. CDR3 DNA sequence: TGTGCCAGCATGCCGGGACACTTATACGAGCAGTACTTC.

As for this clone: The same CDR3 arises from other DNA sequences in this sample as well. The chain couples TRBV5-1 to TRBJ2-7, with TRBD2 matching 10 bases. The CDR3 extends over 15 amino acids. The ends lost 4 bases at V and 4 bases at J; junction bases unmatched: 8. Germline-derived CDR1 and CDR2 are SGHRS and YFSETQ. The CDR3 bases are TGCGCCAGCAGCCCCTCTAGCGGGAGCTCTTACGAGCAGTACTTC. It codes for CASSPSSGSSYEQYF. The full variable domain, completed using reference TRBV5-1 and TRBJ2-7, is KAGVTQTPRYLIKTRGQQVTLSCSPISGHRSVSWYQQTPGQGLQFLFEYFSETQRNKGNFPGRFSGRQFSNSRSEMNVSTLELGDSALYLCASSPSSGSSYEQYFGPGTRLTVT.

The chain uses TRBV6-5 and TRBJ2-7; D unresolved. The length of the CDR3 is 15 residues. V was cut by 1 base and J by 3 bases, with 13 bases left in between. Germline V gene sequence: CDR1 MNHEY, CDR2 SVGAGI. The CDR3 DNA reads TGTGCCAGCAGTTACTTAACTATGAACGTCTACGAGCAGTACTTC. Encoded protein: CASSYLTMNVYEQYF.

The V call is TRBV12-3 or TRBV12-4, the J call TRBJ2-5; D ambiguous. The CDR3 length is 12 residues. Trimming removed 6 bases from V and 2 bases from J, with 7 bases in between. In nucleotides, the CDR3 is TGTGCCAGCAGCCCCAAACAAGAGACCCAGTACTTC. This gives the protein CASSPKQETQYF.

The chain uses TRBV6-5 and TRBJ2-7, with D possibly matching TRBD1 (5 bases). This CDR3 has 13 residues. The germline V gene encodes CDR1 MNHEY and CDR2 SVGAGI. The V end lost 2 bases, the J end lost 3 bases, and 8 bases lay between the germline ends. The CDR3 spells CASSYDRSYEQYF. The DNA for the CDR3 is TGTGCCAGCAGTTACGACAGAAGCTACGAGCAGTACTTC.

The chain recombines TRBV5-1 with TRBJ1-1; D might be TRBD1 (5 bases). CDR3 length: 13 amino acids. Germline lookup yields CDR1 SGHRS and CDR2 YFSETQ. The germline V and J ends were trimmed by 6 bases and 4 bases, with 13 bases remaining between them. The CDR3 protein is CASKVQGSTEAFF. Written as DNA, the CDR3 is TGCGCCAGCAAGGTCCAGGGTTCCACTGAAGCTTTCTTT.

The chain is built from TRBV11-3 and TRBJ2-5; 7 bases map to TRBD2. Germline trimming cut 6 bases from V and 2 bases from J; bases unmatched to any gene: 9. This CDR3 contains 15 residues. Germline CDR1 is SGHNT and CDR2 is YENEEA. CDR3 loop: CASSPGLGPQETQYF. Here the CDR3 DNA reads TGTGCCAGCAGTCCCGGACTAGGCCCTCAAGAGACCCAGTACTTC.

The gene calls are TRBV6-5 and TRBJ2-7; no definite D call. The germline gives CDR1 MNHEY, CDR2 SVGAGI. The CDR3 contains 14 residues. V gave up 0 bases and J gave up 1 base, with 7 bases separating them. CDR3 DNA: TGTGCCAGCAGTTACTCCTCCGGGTCCTACGAGCAGTACTTC. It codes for CASSYSSGSYEQYF.